This T cell receptor beta chain stems from a study of blood T cell repertoires in COVID-19. Study overall: The United States, Italy and Spain were the sources of the acute and convalescent COVID-19 samples. PBMCs, B-cell-depleted T cells, or T cells provided the cDNA or gDNA that made up the material.

Original methodology: For nucleated cells, counts were estimated from reference gene primer amplification. Produced via immunoSEQ multiplex PCR; TCRdb's table is partial and in-frame only. V, J and clone size are taken as reported in that table, and D and trimming were inferred from the DNA itself. The sample records under 300,000 clones, over 65% being singletons. Only a few counts were recorded for this clone. Source material: peripheral blood. The sequence was collected from a woman aged 80 or over with acute or convalescent COVID-19.

The CDR3 sequence: CASSLAGVSNQPQHF. CDR3 DNA: TGCGCCAGCAGCTTGGCCGGGGTTAGCAATCAGCCCCAGCATTTT. The genes are TRBV5-1 and TRBJ1-5; D call uncertain. The CDR3 runs 15 residues. The V gene lost 0 bases and the J gene lost 0 bases, with 7 bases spanning the gap. CDR1 SGHRS and CDR2 YFSETQ come from the germline V gene.